This T cell receptor (beta chain) was sequenced in a study of cytomegalovirus exposure and HLA in healthy donors. This PCR relied on a set of 60 Vbeta primers and 13 Jbeta primers. Produced via immunoSEQ multiplex PCR; TCRdb's table is partial and in-frame only. The data hold approximately 210,000 clones, with over 80% observed a single time. CDR1 and CDR2 from the germline V gene are KGHSH and LQKENI. The ends were cut back, 0 bases at V and 6 bases at J, with 15 bases in the middle. This CDR3 has 16 amino acids. As to this clone: Its antigen is undetermined.

Findings and caveats of the study: Earlier results showed most TCR beta V segments being productive about 90% or about 30% of the time. A later analysis reportedly identified an Asian-associated ancestry cluster as carrying fewer N-insertions than the approximately 670-donor mean. Analyzed later, association rates of TCRs varied across HLA loci, with DRB1 most and HLA-C fewest.

The TCR comes from a man aged 30 to 39 in good health and CMV-seronegative. The specimen sequenced was PBMCs. The V gene is TRBV18, the J gene TRBJ2-1; a possible D gene is TRBD2 (6 bases). In DNA form, the CDR3 reads TGTGCCAGCTCACCACCGGGCGGGATCGATCTCAATGAGCAGTTCTTC. It yields the protein CASSPPGGIDLNEQFF.